The 8 T cell receptor beta chains below all came from one sample that was sequenced in a study of cytomegalovirus exposure and HLA in healthy donors. Use of 60 Vbeta and 13 Jbeta primers characterized the PCR. Here immunoSEQ multiplex PCR was the method, and the copy in TCRdb shows in-frame clones only, minus some. The sample has approximately 160,000 clones; approximately 67% are singletons. Sequenced input: PBMCs. The receptors derive from a woman aged 18-29 years in good health and CMV-seropositive.

The rearrangement links TRBV27 to TRBJ2-3; 7 nucleotides agree with TRBD2. Trimming removed 5 bases from V and 0 bases from J; junction bases left unmatched: 8. CDR3 length equals 16 residues. CDR1 is MNHEY and CDR2 is SMNVEV in the germline V gene (reference sequence). The CDR3 DNA reads as TGTGCCAGCAGTCCTATGAGTAGCGGGAGCACAGATACGCAGTATTTT. It translates to CASSPMSSGSTDTQYF.

V is TRBV15 and J is TRBJ2-5, with TRBD2 matching over 8 bases. The CDR3 has 17 residues. Germline V gene sequence: CDR1 LNHNV, CDR2 YYDKDF (reference sequence). Unmatched junction bases numbered 11, after V lost 0 bases and J lost 5 bases. CDR3 amino acids: CATSRDLKSGSRETQYF. The DNA of the CDR3 is TGTGCCACCAGCAGAGATCTTAAAAGCGGGAGTCGGGAGACCCAGTACTTC.

This chain links TRBV7-3 with TRBJ2-6; maybe TRBD2 (5 bases). Germline values: CDR1 SGHTA, CDR2 FQGTGA. V lost 5 bases and J 3 bases, leaving 11 bases between the germline ends. This CDR3 comprises 15 residues. CDR3 in amino acids: CASSPHEGGANVLTF. CDR3 bases: TGTGCCAGCAGCCCCCACGAGGGTGGGGCCAACGTCCTGACTTTC.

V gene TRBV28 combines with J gene TRBJ2-7, with a possible D match to TRBD1 (6 bases). V lost 8 bases, J lost 6 bases, and 11 bases lay in between. The CDR3 is made up of 11 amino acids. The germline CDR1 and CDR2 sequences are MDHEN and SYDVKM. The chain's CDR3 is CASGTGLEQYF. In nucleotides, the CDR3 is TGTGCCAGCGGAACAGGGCTCGAGCAGTACTTC. Together with reference TRBV28 and TRBJ2-7, the CDR3 gives the full variable domain: DVKVTQSSRYLVKRTGEKVFLECVQDMDHENMFWYRQDPGLGLRLIYFSYDVKMKEKGDIPEGYSVSREKKERFSLILESASTNQTSMYLCASGTGLEQYFGPGTRLTVT.

The DNA for the CDR3 is TGTGCCAGCAGCTTAGTGGGTAGCGGGGGGTACTACGAGCAGTACTTC. Translating it yields CASSLVGSGGYYEQYF. The rearrangement links TRBV7-2 to TRBJ2-7; TRBD2 matches 10 bases. This CDR3 has 16 amino acids. V was clipped by 1 base and J by 3 bases; unmatched bases: 6. From germline, CDR1 is SGHTA and CDR2 FQGNSA. The variable domain in full, with the rest retrieved from reference TRBV7-2 and TRBJ2-7, is GAGVSQSPSNKVTEKGKDVELRCDPISGHTALYWYRQSLGQGLEFLIYFQGNSAPDKSGLPSDRFSAERTGGSVSTLTIQRTQQEDSAVYLCASSLVGSGGYYEQYFGPGTRLTVT.

The chain recombines TRBV6-4 with TRBJ1-4; 8 positions agree with TRBD1. Per the germline V gene, CDR1 is MRHNA and CDR2 is SNTAGT. There are 13 residues in the CDR3. V lost 5 bases to trimming and J lost 7 bases; unmatched junction nucleotides: 3. CDR3: CASSKQGGEKLFF. The DNA for the CDR3 is TGTGCCAGCAGTAAACAGGGGGGTGAAAAACTGTTTTTT.

This rearrangement joins TRBV2 to TRBJ2-2, with D uncertain. Looked up from germline, CDR1 is SNHLY and CDR2 is FYNNEI. This CDR3 comprises 12 residues. V was pared by 4 bases and J by 8 bases, with 8 bases between. CDR3 sequence (DNA): TGTGCCAGCAGTGTCGTCCCGGGGGAGCTGTTTTTT. Amino acid sequence: CASSVVPGELFF. Based on the CDR3 plus reference TRBV2 and TRBJ2-2, the full variable domain is EPEVTQTPSHQVTQMGQEVILRCVPISNHLYFYWYRQILGQKVEFLVSFYNNEISEKSEIFDDQFSVERPDGSNFTLKIRSTKLEDSAMYFCASSVVPGELFFGEGSRLTVL.

This chain joins TRBV7-3 and TRBJ2-1, with 9 nucleotides matching TRBD2. The CDR3 is 16 amino acids. Germline V gene lookup returns CDR1 SGHTA and CDR2 FQGTGA. V trimming: 1 base; J trimming: 10 bases; junction bases outside the gene matches: 11. CDR3 in DNA: TGTGCCAGCAGCTTAATCGGGACTAGCCTTTCTTGGGAGCAGTTCTTC. Protein sequence: CASSLIGTSLSWEQFF.